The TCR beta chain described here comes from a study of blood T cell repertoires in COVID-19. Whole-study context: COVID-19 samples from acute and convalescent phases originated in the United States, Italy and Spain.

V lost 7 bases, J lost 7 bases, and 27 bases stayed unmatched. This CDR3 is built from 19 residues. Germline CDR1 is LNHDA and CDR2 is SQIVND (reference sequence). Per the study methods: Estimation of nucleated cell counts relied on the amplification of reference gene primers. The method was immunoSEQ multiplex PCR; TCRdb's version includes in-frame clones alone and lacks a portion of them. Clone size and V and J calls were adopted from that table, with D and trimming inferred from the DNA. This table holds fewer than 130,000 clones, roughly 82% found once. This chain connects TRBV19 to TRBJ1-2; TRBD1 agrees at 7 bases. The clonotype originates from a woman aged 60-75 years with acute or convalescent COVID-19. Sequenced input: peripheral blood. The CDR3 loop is CASKREGLRQGSRLGGYTF. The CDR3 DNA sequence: TGTGCCAGTAAACGGGAGGGGCTTAGACAGGGAAGTCGCCTGGGTGGCTACACCTTC.